What follows are 15 T cell receptor beta chains derived from one specimen sequenced in a study of blood T cell repertoires in COVID-19. Assay: immunoSEQ multiplex PCR; the TCRdb copy retains only in-frame clones and omits some. Of roughly 240,000 clones in the sample, 65% to 90% were seen once. Source material: peripheral blood. These receptors originate from a man aged 35-49 years who had recovered from COVID-19.

This clone was picked up many times. J is TRBJ1-5 and V is TRBV2; D unresolved. Trimming took 7 bases from V and 0 from J, leaving 7 bases between them. This CDR3 is 13 amino acids long. Germline-derived CDR1 and CDR2 are SNHLY and FYNNEI. Written as DNA, the CDR3 is TGTGCCAGCACAGCGTTTAGCAATCAGCCCCAGCATTTT. Amino acids: CASTAFSNQPQHF.

This clone was counted a few times. This chain links TRBV7-8 with TRBJ1-1, with D unresolved. The V gene's germline CDR1 is SGHVS and CDR2 FQNEAQ. This CDR3 has 13 residues. Deletions cut 0 bases from V and 3 bases from J, with 5 bases between. DNA for the CDR3: TGTGCCAGCAGCTTAGCGATAGACACTGAAGCTTTCTTT. Encoded protein: CASSLAIDTEAFF.

The sample holds a few counts of this clone. J is TRBJ2-1 and V is TRBV27; D is undetermined. CDR3 size: 15 residues. The germline gives CDR1 MNHEY, CDR2 SMNVEV (reference sequence). The V end was cut by 6 bases, the J end by 0 bases, with 12 bases between. CDR3 residues: CASRRLLGSYNEQFF. The CDR3 DNA sequence: TGTGCCAGCAGAAGATTGCTCGGCTCCTACAATGAGCAGTTCTTC.

V and J are TRBV5-1 and TRBJ2-7; 8 nucleotides agree with TRBD1. Germline trimming cut 4 bases from V and 4 bases from J; bases unmatched to any gene: 13. Germline-derived CDR1 and CDR2 are SGHRS and YFSETQ. This CDR3 spans 16 amino acids. CDR3 DNA: TGCGCCAGCAGCCCAGGCACCGACAGGGGTTATTACGAGCAGTACTTC. This sequence encodes CASSPGTDRGYYEQYF.

The chain carries TRBV9 and TRBJ2-6, with TRBD2 as a possible D gene (5 bases). CDR1 is SGDLS, CDR2 YYNGEE, per germline. The CDR3 totals 16 residues. Trimming removed 2 bases from V and 4 bases from J, with 13 bases in between. This CDR3 reads CASSVIGSYGANVLTF. CDR3 coding DNA: TGTGCCAGCAGCGTGATAGGGAGCTACGGGGCCAACGTCCTGACTTTC.

This chain links TRBV3-1 (or the pseudogene TRBV3-2) with TRBJ2-7, with a tentative D call TRBD1 (5 bases). The V end was cut by 1 base, the J end by 2 bases, with 9 bases between. Germline loops: CDR1 LGHDT, CDR2 YNNKEL (reference sequence). This CDR3 region has 14 residues. CDR3 amino acids: CASSQVSGTYEQYF. Written as DNA, the CDR3 is TGTGCCAGCAGCCAAGTCTCAGGGACCTACGAGCAGTACTTC.

V gene TRBV4-2 combines with J gene TRBJ2-1; TRBD2 agrees at 9 bases. Trimming cost V 2 bases and J 5 bases; bases outside gene matches: 10. Per germline, CDR1 LGHNA and CDR2 YNFKEQ. This CDR3 comprises 17 residues. In DNA, the CDR3 is TGTGCCAGCAGCCAAAGGTCGACAGCGGGGGGAGACAATGAGCAGTTCTTC. Encoded protein: CASSQRSTAGGDNEQFF.

The rearrangement uses TRBV7-9 and TRBJ2-5, with no clear D. The CDR3 length is 16 residues. V dropped 1 base and J dropped 3 bases, with 15 bases sitting between them. In germline, CDR1 is SEHNR, CDR2 FQNEAQ (reference sequence). The CDR3 sequence: CASSLDAELNKETQYF. The CDR3 DNA reads TGTGCCAGCAGCTTAGATGCGGAACTCAATAAAGAGACCCAGTACTTC.

The chain carries TRBV6-5 and TRBJ1-2, with 8 bases aligning to TRBD1. Trimming cost V 3 bases and J 4 bases; bases outside gene matches: 7. Per the germline V gene, CDR1 is MNHEY and CDR2 is SVGAGI. The CDR3 has 15 amino acids. CDR3 in amino acids: CASSYLHRGTYGYTF. DNA of the CDR3: TGTGCCAGCAGTTATCTCCACAGGGGGACCTATGGCTACACCTTC.

This chain connects TRBV20-1 to TRBJ1-1, with 7 bases lining up with TRBD1. V was pared by 3 bases and J by 0 bases, with 7 bases of the junction left unmatched. The length of the CDR3 is 15 residues. Germline V gene data show CDR1 as DFQATT and CDR2 as SNEGSKA (reference sequence). DNA for the CDR3: TGCAGTGCTAGTGACCAGGGGGACTTGAACACTGAAGCTTTCTTT. Protein: CSASDQGDLNTEAFF.

This clone was seen a single time. V and J are TRBV19 and TRBJ1-1; D unclear. The V and J ends lost 3 bases and 2 bases respectively, with 16 bases between them. From germline, CDR1 is LNHDA and CDR2 SQIVND (reference sequence). The CDR3 has 16 residues. CDR3 DNA sequence: TGTGCCAGTAGTATGGGGAGGTCAGTGGGCAACACTGAAGCTTTCTTT. Its protein is CASSMGRSVGNTEAFF.

J is TRBJ1-4 and V is TRBV19; no reliable D call. Trimming stripped 6 bases from V and 6 bases from J, with 17 bases between. CDR3 length: 15 residues. Germline V lookup: CDR1 LNHDA, CDR2 SQIVND (reference sequence). In DNA, the CDR3 is TGTGCCAGTAGACTGAGCCGGGTTTTTGATGAAAAACTGTTTTTT. The encoded protein is CASRLSRVFDEKLFF.

The chain uses TRBV19 and TRBJ2-3; D unclear. The ends were cut back, 5 bases at V and 0 bases at J, with 9 bases in the middle. The CDR3 extends over 14 amino acids. Germline V gene lookup returns CDR1 LNHDA and CDR2 SQIVND (reference sequence). CDR3 amino acids: CASSGGASTDTQYF. CDR3 DNA sequence: TGTGCCAGTAGTGGCGGAGCTAGCACAGATACGCAGTATTTT.

The rearrangement joins TRBV5-6 to TRBJ2-1; 9 nucleotides agree with TRBD1. There are 17 residues in the CDR3. Unmatched junction bases numbered 9, after V lost 0 bases and J lost 5 bases. Germline CDR1 is SGHDT and CDR2 is YYEEEE. The CDR3 DNA reads as TGTGCCAGCAGCTTGGCCGTTGGGACAGGGAAACACAATGAGCAGTTCTTC. Translated, it gives CASSLAVGTGKHNEQFF.

The CDR3 DNA follows: TGCGCCAGCAGCGTTGGGGGGACAGGGATCGCCCATGGCTACACCTTC. As protein: CASSVGGTGIAHGYTF. The chain couples TRBV5-1 to TRBJ1-2, with 9 nucleotides matching TRBD1. Germline assignment: CDR1 SGHRS and CDR2 YFSETQ. Trimming at V came to 4 bases and at J to 6 bases, leaving 13 bases not matched to a gene. The CDR3 consists of 16 residues.